The 13 T cell receptor beta chains in this list originate from one sample, sequenced in a study of T cell responses to AZD1222 COVID-19 vaccine. Assay: immunoSEQ multiplex PCR; the TCRdb copy retains only in-frame clones and omits some. The repertoire consists of about 60,000 clones, with about 74% occurring once and the leading ten covering roughly 3.5%. This specimen was peripheral blood, taken 28 days after the second AZD1222 dose. The receptors derive from an adult who received the AZD1222 COVID-19 vaccine.

The chain carries TRBV7-2 and TRBJ2-1, with TRBD2 as a possible D gene (6 bases). The CDR3 is 15 residues long. Germline CDR1 reads SGHTA; CDR2 reads FQGNSA. The V and J ends lost 5 bases and 0 bases respectively, with 11 bases between them. The CDR3 sequence is CASSTGGNSYNEQFF. DNA of the CDR3: TGTGCCAGCAGCACTGGGGGGAACTCCTACAATGAGCAGTTCTTC. The entire variable domain, with the rest obtained from reference TRBV7-2 and TRBJ2-1, is as follows: GAGVSQSPSNKVTEKGKDVELRCDPISGHTALYWYRQSLGQGLEFLIYFQGNSAPDKSGLPSDRFSAERTGGSVSTLTIQRTQQEDSAVYLCASSTGGNSYNEQFFGPGTRLTVL.

The chain combines TRBV10-3 with TRBJ2-7; TRBD1 matches at 8 bases. The CDR3 spans 12 residues. With V trimmed by 5 bases and J by 3 bases, 0 bases remained unmatched. Germline-derived CDR1 and CDR2 are ENHRY and SYGVKD. CDR3 residues: CAISTGGYEQYF. In nucleotides, the CDR3 is TGTGCCATCAGTACAGGGGGCTACGAGCAGTACTTC.

This chain links TRBV6-2 or TRBV6-3 with TRBJ1-5; 8 bases map to TRBD1. Unmatched junction bases numbered 3, after V lost 6 bases and J lost 2 bases. Germline assignment: CDR1 MNHEY and CDR2 SVGEGT. The length of the CDR3 is 14 residues. The CDR3 coding sequence is TGTGCCAGCAGCTCACAGGGGGGCAATCAGCCCCAGCATTTT. It encodes CASSSQGGNQPQHF.

The DNA for the CDR3 is TGTGCCAGCCAAAGACGGGGGCCTGACTATGGCTACACCTTC. It specifies CASQRRGPDYGYTF. The chain carries TRBV28 and TRBJ1-2; D may be TRBD1 (6 bases). CDR1 and CDR2 (germline): MDHEN, SYDVKM. The CDR3 consists of 14 residues. V lost 8 bases and J 3 bases, leaving 16 bases between the germline ends.

The rearrangement joins TRBV12-3 or TRBV12-4 to TRBJ1-6, with 8 bases fitting TRBD1. V shed 8 bases and J 8 bases; nucleotides not matched to a gene: 5. This CDR3 spans 13 amino acids. The CDR3 nucleotides are TGTGCCAGCCGCGGACAGGGATATTCACCCCTCCACTTT. Its protein is CASRGQGYSPLHF.

J is TRBJ1-3 and V is TRBV19, with D perhaps TRBD1 (5 bases). V was shortened by 10 bases and J by 0 bases, with 16 bases between the two germline ends. CDR1 is LNHDA, CDR2 SQIVND, per germline (reference sequence). The length of the CDR3 is 15 residues. The CDR3 sequence is CATSQGGLSGNTIYF. Here the CDR3 DNA reads TGTGCCACTTCCCAGGGAGGCCTCTCTGGAAACACCATATATTTT.

The chain links TRBV28 to TRBJ2-1; possibly TRBD2 for D (6 bases). The CDR3 length is 18 residues. From germline, CDR1 is MDHEN and CDR2 SYDVKM. The V gene lost 2 bases and the J gene lost 1 base, with 18 bases spanning the gap. DNA of the CDR3: TGTGCCAGCAGTTTAACGGTCCTGGGCGGGGCTTCCTACAATGAGCAGTTCTTC. Protein product: CASSLTVLGGASYNEQFF.

This sequence joins TRBV4-3 and TRBJ2-1, with TRBD2 matching over 10 bases. Germline V gene lookup returns CDR1 LGHNA and CDR2 YSLEER. Trimming cost V 3 bases and J 7 bases; bases outside gene matches: 0. The CDR3 runs 13 residues. CDR3 protein: CASSQGLANEQFF. The CDR3 DNA reads TGCGCCAGCAGCCAGGGACTAGCGAATGAGCAGTTCTTC.

The chain uses TRBV19 and TRBJ1-2; D possibly corresponds to TRBD1 (6 bases). Germline lookup yields CDR1 LNHDA and CDR2 SQIVND (reference sequence). Trimming took 7 bases from V and 4 from J, leaving 19 bases between them. The length of the CDR3 is 15 residues. CDR3: CASTQSGERFYGYTF. The CDR3 DNA reads as TGTGCCAGTACCCAATCAGGGGAAAGGTTCTATGGCTACACCTTC.

V usage is TRBV27 and J usage is TRBJ2-7; D might be TRBD2 (6 bases). This CDR3 region has 13 residues. Germline V gene sequence: CDR1 MNHEY, CDR2 SMNVEV (reference sequence). The V gene lost 8 bases and the J gene lost 2 bases, with 13 bases spanning the gap. CDR3 nucleotide sequence: TGTGCCAGCTGGGGACTGAGGACCTACGAGCAGTACTTC. Translation gives CASWGLRTYEQYF.

This sequence joins TRBV6-4 and TRBJ1-6; 9 nucleotides align to TRBD1. CDR1 and CDR2 (germline): MRHNA, SNTAGT. CDR3 length equals 15 residues. The trim removed 9 bases at V and 8 bases at J, leaving 11 bases unmatched. The CDR3 reads CARVGQGLRDSPLHF. CDR3 coding DNA: TGTGCCAGGGTTGGACAGGGGCTGAGGGATTCACCCCTCCACTTT.

J is TRBJ1-2 and V is TRBV9; maybe TRBD1 (6 bases). There are 14 residues in the CDR3. V was shortened by 7 bases and J by 4 bases, with 17 bases between the two germline ends. In germline, CDR1 is SGDLS, CDR2 YYNGEE. The CDR3 here is CASRRQDSLYGYTF. For the CDR3, the DNA is TGTGCCAGCCGCCGACAGGACAGTCTCTATGGCTACACCTTC.

The chain carries TRBV11-2 and TRBJ1-1; D is ambiguous. V dropped 4 bases and J dropped 4 bases, with 16 bases sitting between them. Germline values: CDR1 SGHAT, CDR2 FQNNGV. The CDR3 loop spans 15 amino acids. CDR3 residues: CASSSPRAGFTEAFF. Written as DNA, the CDR3 is TGTGCCAGCAGCTCCCCTCGGGCCGGATTCACTGAAGCTTTCTTT.